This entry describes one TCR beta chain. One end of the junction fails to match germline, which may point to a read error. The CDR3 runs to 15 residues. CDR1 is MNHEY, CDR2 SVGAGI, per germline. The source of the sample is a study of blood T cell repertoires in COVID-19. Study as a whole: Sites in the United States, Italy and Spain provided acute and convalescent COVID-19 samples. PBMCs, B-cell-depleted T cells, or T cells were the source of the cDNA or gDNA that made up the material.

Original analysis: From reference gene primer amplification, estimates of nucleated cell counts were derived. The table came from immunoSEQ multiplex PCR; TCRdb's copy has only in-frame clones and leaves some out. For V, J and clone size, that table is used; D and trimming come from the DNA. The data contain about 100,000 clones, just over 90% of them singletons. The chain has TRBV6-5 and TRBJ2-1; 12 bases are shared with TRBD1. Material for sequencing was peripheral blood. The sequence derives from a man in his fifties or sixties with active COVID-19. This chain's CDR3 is CASSYSGTGGDEQFF. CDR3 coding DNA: TGTGCCAGCAGCTACTCCGGGACAGGGGGCGATGAGCAGTTCTTC.